The clone carrying this T cell receptor beta chain was seen a handful of times. What it binds is not known. This specimen comes from a study of post-analysis software for immune sequencing data. Libraries were made from TCR beta cDNA, and they carried unique molecular identifiers. One entry per CDR3 protein, called by TCRdb with MiXCR from the PCR reads. The sample lists fewer than 550,000 distinct CDR3 sequences; roughly 34% were seen once. Study-wide points: TRBV5-6, TRBV5-1 and TRBV20-1 were among a handful of TRBV segments more frequent in patients than controls.

Trimming took off 6 bases at V and 2 bases at J, with 9 bases between the two ends. The germline V gene encodes CDR1 SNHLY and CDR2 FYNNEI. The CDR3 extends over 13 amino acids. This sequence joins TRBV2 and TRBJ2-3, with D perhaps TRBD2 (6 bases). Sequencing input: blood. This TCR was sampled from a girl between 2 and 17 years old with multiple sclerosis. CDR3: CASRSGYTDTQYF. The CDR3 bases are TGTGCCAGCAGGAGCGGGTACACAGATACGCAGTATTTT.